The present entry profiles one TCR beta chain with its context. These data originate in a study of blood T cell repertoires in COVID-19. The germline V gene has CDR1 LNHDA and CDR2 SQIVND (reference sequence). This CDR3 region has 15 residues. The trim removed 6 bases at V and 0 bases at J, leaving 5 bases unmatched. Generated by immunoSEQ multiplex PCR, the TCRdb table keeps only in-frame clones and is missing some. The sample lists 150,000 to 200,000 clones, about 87% occurring once. This TCR was recovered from a man in his sixties with acute or convalescent COVID-19. The sequencing sample was made of peripheral blood. This sequence joins TRBV19 and TRBJ1-2, with TRBD1 matching over 9 bases. Written as DNA, the CDR3 is TGTGCCAGTAGGACGGACAGGGGAGCTAACTATGGCTACACCTTC. Translation: CASRTDRGANYGYTF.